The T cell receptor beta chain under discussion was sequenced for a study of T cell responses to AZD1222 COVID-19 vaccine. This table comes from immunoSEQ multiplex PCR, and its TCRdb copy is limited to in-frame clones, with some not included. There are roughly 120,000 clones in the sample; approximately 86% occur only once, and under 3% lies in the top ten. V was trimmed by 3 bases and J by 4 bases, leaving 12 bases between them. Germline V gene sequence: CDR1 DFQATT, CDR2 SNEGSKA (reference sequence). The CDR3 is 14 amino acids. The chain links TRBV20-1 to TRBJ1-4; D may be TRBD1 (6 bases). The TCR originated in an adult who received the AZD1222 COVID-19 vaccine. The sample in question was peripheral blood, obtained 28 days after the second AZD1222 dose. The CDR3 DNA follows: TGCAGTGCTAGTGAACAGGGCGTTAATGAAAAACTGTTTTTT. Translating it yields CSASEQGVNEKLFF.